Following are 31 T cell receptor beta chains from one sample sequenced in a study of human T cells and chemical hapten exposure. The sample's time point: patch test 3, about 24 weeks after DPC sensitization. The treatment is: therapeutic diphenylcyclopropenone sensitization with weekly scalp DPC. Extraction yielded total RNA from whole blood (unfractionated). Using its own MiXCR run on the RACE reads, TCRdb lists one record per CDR3 protein. The sample consists of more than 35,000 distinct CDR3 sequences, approximately 12% of them appearing once. The material sequenced was whole blood, taken in connection with sensitization to the hapten diphenylcyclopropenone (DPC). These receptors were obtained from a middle-aged woman with alopecia areata. Some clones in this sample may be carry-over from other donors' samples.

This clonotype was observed a few times. The genes are TRBV28 and TRBJ2-7; D is unclear. In germline, CDR1 is MDHEN, CDR2 SYDVKM. Trimming stripped 6 bases from V and 7 bases from J, with 13 bases between. The CDR3 runs 12 residues. The CDR3 DNA is TGTGCCAGCAGCCCCGGCCCGTGGGAGCAGTACTTC. Translating it yields CASSPGPWEQYF. Filled out from reference TRBV28 and TRBJ2-7, the complete variable domain reads DVKVTQSSRYLVKRTGEKVFLECVQDMDHENMFWYRQDPGLGLRLIYFSYDVKMKEKGDIPEGYSVSREKKERFSLILESASTNQTSMYLCASSPGPWEQYFGPGTRLTVT.

V gene TRBV25-1 combines with J gene TRBJ2-7, with D tentatively TRBD1 (6 bases). The CDR3 has 13 amino acids. Germline CDR1 is MGHDK and CDR2 is SYGVNS. V shed 2 bases and J shed 4 bases, with 9 bases lying between them. This CDR3 is CASSEGRGYEQYF. CDR3 nucleotides: TGTGCCAGCAGTGAAGGCAGGGGATACGAGCAGTACTTC.

This clonotype was recorded many times. This chain uses TRBV24-1 with TRBJ2-7, with 10 bases aligning to TRBD2. Germline loops: CDR1 KGHDR, CDR2 SFDVKD. The CDR3 runs to 16 residues. V lost 3 bases, J lost 2 bases, and 6 bases stayed unmatched. The CDR3 nucleotides are TGTGCCACCAGTGATCAGCGGGGGGGGCGACCCTACGAGCAGTACTTC. Translation: CATSDQRGGRPYEQYF.

J is TRBJ2-1 and V is TRBV7-2; no reliable D call. This CDR3 has 11 residues. V lost 3 bases and J 9 bases, leaving 6 bases between the germline ends. Germline lookup yields CDR1 SGHTA and CDR2 FQGNSA. The CDR3 is CASSLMGEQFF. CDR3 sequence (DNA): TGTGCCAGCAGCTTGATGGGTGAGCAGTTCTTC.

This clonotype was found many times. The chain combines TRBV27 with TRBJ2-1; D not resolved. CDR3 length: 12 amino acids. The germline V gene encodes CDR1 MNHEY and CDR2 SMNVEV (reference sequence). V shed 5 bases and J shed 4 bases, with 6 bases lying between them. CDR3 in amino acids: CASSPRYNEQFF. DNA of the CDR3: TGTGCCAGCAGTCCAAGGTACAATGAGCAGTTCTTC.

This clonotype was detected only a few times. This chain joins TRBV6-4 and TRBJ1-5; D not certain. This CDR3 contains 16 residues. V lost 6 bases and J lost 3, with 18 bases in between. Germline CDR1 is MRHNA and CDR2 is SNTAGT. CDR3: CASRHGDLSDNQPQHF. The CDR3 nucleotides read TGTGCCAGCAGACATGGAGACCTATCGGACAATCAGCCCCAGCATTTT.

This clonotype was detected many times. This chain links TRBV4-1 with TRBJ1-2; no reliable D call. The CDR3 covers 13 residues. The germline V and J ends were trimmed by 0 bases and 5 bases, with 7 bases remaining between them. CDR1 is MGHRA and CDR2 is YSYEKL in the germline V gene. The CDR3 DNA reads as TGCGCCAGCAGCCAAGACGGGGAATATGGCTACACCTTC. Translation gives CASSQDGEYGYTF.

This clonotype is medium-sized (0.01 to 0.1%) by share. This rearrangement joins TRBV10-2 to TRBJ2-7, with TRBD1 matching 8 bases. This CDR3 spans 14 amino acids. The germline gives CDR1 WSHSY, CDR2 SAAADI. V lost 7 bases, J lost 5 bases, and 10 bases stayed unmatched. The CDR3 reads CASTLTGALDEQYF. The CDR3 bases are TGCGCCAGCACTCTGACAGGGGCGCTGGACGAGCAGTACTTC.

This clonotype appeared many times. The chain couples TRBV5-1 to TRBJ2-3, with 9 bases matching TRBD2. This CDR3 has 16 amino acids. CDR1 and CDR2 (germline): SGHRS, YFSETQ. After removal of 1 base from V and 2 bases from J, the junction contained 5 bases not matched to a gene. The CDR3 is CASSLRAGGLTDTQYF. The DNA of the CDR3 is TGCGCCAGCAGCTTGCGAGCGGGAGGCCTCACAGATACGCAGTATTTT.

The chain is built from TRBV28 and TRBJ1-5; D possibly corresponds to TRBD1 (5 bases). The length of the CDR3 is 14 residues. The germline V gene encodes CDR1 MDHEN and CDR2 SYDVKM. The V end was cut by 5 bases, the J end by 5 bases, with 13 bases between. The CDR3 sequence is CASSVRDGYQPQHF. The CDR3, as DNA: TGTGCCAGCAGTGTACGGGACGGTTATCAGCCCCAGCATTTT. Full variable domain (outside the CDR3, taken from reference TRBV28 and TRBJ1-5): DVKVTQSSRYLVKRTGEKVFLECVQDMDHENMFWYRQDPGLGLRLIYFSYDVKMKEKGDIPEGYSVSREKKERFSLILESASTNQTSMYLCASSVRDGYQPQHFGDGTRLSIL.

A few counts support this clonotype. The gene calls are TRBV7-2 and TRBJ1-2; 9 nucleotides align to TRBD1. The germline gives CDR1 SGHTA, CDR2 FQGNSA. This CDR3 comprises 16 residues. V gave up 5 bases and J gave up 8 bases; unmatched junction bases: 15. CDR3 coding DNA: TGTGCCAGCAGCCCCCGAACCCGGGACAGGGTTCGGGGCTACACCTTC. It codes for CASSPRTRDRVRGYTF.

V usage is TRBV27 and J usage is TRBJ2-7; D not resolved. In germline, CDR1 is MNHEY, CDR2 SMNVEV (reference sequence). The CDR3 runs 14 residues. The V end lost 3 bases, the J end lost 6 bases, and 15 bases lay between the germline ends. The CDR3 nucleotides read TGTGCCAGCAGTTTCGGTACAGCACCACGCGAGCAGTACTTC. Amino acid sequence: CASSFGTAPREQYF.

Here the CDR3 reads CAISERQNSYEQYF. As DNA, the CDR3 is TGTGCCATCAGTGAGCGACAGAACTCCTACGAGCAGTACTTC. The chain joins TRBV10-3 to TRBJ2-7, with D possibly matching TRBD1 (5 bases). V lost 2 bases to trimming and J lost 0 bases, with 8 bases between them. The CDR3 has 14 residues. CDR1 and CDR2 from the germline V gene are ENHRY and SYGVKD.

This sequence joins TRBV24-1 and TRBJ2-1, with 9 bases matching TRBD1. V gave up 6 bases and J gave up 6 bases; unmatched junction bases: 5. The CDR3 spans 14 residues. The V gene's germline CDR1 is KGHDR and CDR2 SFDVKD. Here the CDR3 reads CATSPADRGNEQFF. In DNA form, the CDR3 reads TGTGCCACCAGTCCCGCGGACAGGGGCAATGAGCAGTTCTTC.

The rearrangement links TRBV10-3 to TRBJ2-7, with 10 bases aligning to TRBD1. In germline, CDR1 is ENHRY, CDR2 SYGVKD. The CDR3 sequence is 14 residues long. Trimming took 7 bases from V and 6 from J; bases not matched to a gene: 9. The CDR3 DNA follows: TGTGCCATCACCCCGGGACAGGGGACGGCCGAGCAGTACTTC. Translated, it gives CAITPGQGTAEQYF.

This clonotype was seen more than once but under ten times. The chain employs TRBV6-5 and TRBJ2-5; D may correspond to TRBD1 or TRBD2 (6 bases each). The CDR3 runs 14 residues. V lost 1 base, J lost 5 bases, and 11 bases lay in between. The germline V gene has CDR1 MNHEY and CDR2 SVGAGI. The CDR3 coding sequence is TGTGCCAGCAGTTACTACGGGGGCCAGGAGACCCAGTACTTC. This sequence encodes CASSYYGGQETQYF.

This clonotype was found many times. The genes are TRBV28 and TRBJ2-4; D gene uncertain. Per germline, CDR1 MDHEN and CDR2 SYDVKM. The V end lost 6 bases, the J end lost 2 bases, and 8 bases lay between the germline ends. This CDR3 region has 13 residues. In DNA, the CDR3 is TGTGCCAGCAGCCCCCAGCCCAAAAACATTCAGTACTTC. Residues: CASSPQPKNIQYF.

The rearrangement links TRBV29-1 to TRBJ2-3; 9 nucleotides align to TRBD1. The germline gives CDR1 SQVTM, CDR2 ANQGSEA. This CDR3 spans 14 amino acids. V was clipped by 7 bases and J by 2 bases; unmatched bases: 7. CDR3 region: CSASGTGITDTQYF. The DNA of the CDR3 is TGCAGCGCCTCCGGGACAGGGATCACAGATACGCAGTATTTT.

With regard to this clonotype: This may arise from a read error, as a much more abundant clone is one base away. The chain has TRBV6-2 or TRBV6-3 and TRBJ2-1; possible D gene TRBD2, 6 bases. Germline V lookup: CDR1 MNHEY, CDR2 SVGEGT. The CDR3 is 14 residues long. The CDR3 DNA is TGTGCCAGCAGTTACCCCACGGGGGACGATGAGCAGATCTTC. Residues: CASSYPTGDDEQIF.

This clonotype was seen a handful of times. The rearrangement uses TRBV28 and TRBJ1-5, with TRBD1 matching 7 bases. The ends lost 6 bases at V and 2 bases at J; junction bases unmatched: 7. Germline V gives CDR1 MDHEN, CDR2 SYDVKM. The CDR3 is 15 amino acids. The chain's CDR3 is CASRQGGRGNQPQHF. CDR3 coding DNA: TGTGCCAGCAGGCAGGGGGGGAGAGGCAATCAGCCCCAGCATTTT.

The chain links TRBV11-1 to TRBJ1-2; D perhaps matches TRBD1 (6 bases). CDR1 and CDR2 from the germline V gene are SGHAT and FQDESV (reference sequence). This CDR3 contains 12 residues. Trimming cost V 3 bases and J 5 bases, with 7 bases left between them. The CDR3 DNA is TGTGCCAGCAGCTTGACAGGTTATGGCTACACCTTC. Translation: CASSLTGYGYTF.

This clonotype has more than one count but fewer than ten. The rearrangement joins TRBV2 to TRBJ2-7; 13 bases match TRBD2. CDR1 SNHLY and CDR2 FYNNEI come from the germline V gene. V shed 7 bases and J 6 bases; nucleotides not matched to a gene: 3. This CDR3 is 13 amino acids long. CDR3 coding DNA: TGTGCCAGCAATCGACTAGCGGGAGGCGAGCAGTACTTC. Translating gives CASNRLAGGEQYF.

This clonotype was found many times. This chain uses TRBV4-2 with TRBJ2-1, with 8 bases identical to TRBD2. Germline assignment: CDR1 LGHNA and CDR2 YNFKEQ. V lost 1 base and J lost 5; bases outside the gene matches: 10. This CDR3 is 17 amino acids long. CDR3 coding DNA: TGTGCCAGCAGCCAAGTCAGCCGGGAGGGCCTGAACAATGAGCAGTTCTTC. As protein: CASSQVSREGLNNEQFF.

The CDR3 loop is CASSQPRTANTGELFF. The CDR3 nucleotides are TGCGCCAGCAGCCAACCGAGGACGGCGAACACCGGGGAGCTGTTTTTT. The chain carries TRBV4-3 and TRBJ2-2; no reliable D call. CDR1 and CDR2 (germline): LGHNA, YSLEER. Trimming stripped 2 bases from V and 0 bases from J, with 10 bases between. The CDR3 contains 16 residues.

The chain carries TRBV19 and TRBJ1-4, with unresolved D. Germline V gene data show CDR1 as LNHDA and CDR2 as SQIVND (reference sequence). The germline V and J ends were trimmed by 4 bases and 5 bases, with 8 bases remaining between them. The CDR3 has 13 amino acids. The DNA of the CDR3 is TGTGCCAGTAGTAAGGCACGAAATGAAAAACTGTTTTTT. It specifies CASSKARNEKLFF.

CDR3 coding DNA: TGTGCCAGCAGCCAAGATTCTGCAGGGTGGTATGGCTACACCTTC. Translating it yields CASSQDSAGWYGYTF. This chain connects TRBV3-1 to TRBJ1-2; weak D call: TRBD1 (5 bases). The germline V gene encodes CDR1 LGHDT and CDR2 YNNKEL (reference sequence). V was shortened by 0 bases and J by 5 bases, with 13 bases between the two germline ends. This CDR3 spans 15 amino acids.

This chain links TRBV7-6 with TRBJ2-3, with no clear D. The CDR3 spans 14 residues. The germline V and J ends were trimmed by 1 base and 0 bases, with 5 bases remaining between them. Germline lookup yields CDR1 SGHVS and CDR2 FNYEAQ. The CDR3 region has the DNA TGTGCCAGCAGCTTAGAGGGCAGCACAGATACGCAGTATTTT. Its translation: CASSLEGSTDTQYF.

In this sample, this clonotype turned up many times. This sequence joins TRBV4-1 and TRBJ1-5; no reliable D call. The CDR3 runs to 16 residues. V gave up 0 bases and J gave up 7 bases, with 16 bases separating them. The V gene's germline CDR1 is MGHRA and CDR2 YSYEKL. The CDR3 spells CASSQDTRIELQPQHF. CDR3 DNA: TGCGCCAGCAGCCAAGATACAAGGATTGAGTTACAGCCCCAGCATTTT.

This clonotype has a handful of counts. The V gene is TRBV6-1, the J gene TRBJ2-7, with TRBD2 matching over 10 bases. Germline-derived CDR1 and CDR2 are MNHNS and SASEGT. Trimming took 5 bases from V and 0 from J; bases not matched to a gene: 7. This CDR3 contains 16 residues. CDR3 in amino acids: CASSTTSGMSSYEQYF. The DNA of the CDR3 is TGTGCCAGCAGTACTACTAGCGGGATGAGCTCCTACGAGCAGTACTTC.

For this clonotype: A much more abundant neighbour one base away suggests this may be a read error. Since the CDR3 does not end with the conserved phenylalanine or tryptophan, this likely comes from a read error. The chain is built from TRBV20-1 and TRBJ2-3, with 11 bases matching TRBD2. V was clipped by 3 bases and J by 4 bases; unmatched bases: 6. Per germline, CDR1 DFQATT and CDR2 SNEGSKA (reference sequence). The CDR3 length is 15 residues. The CDR3 protein is CSARGGLAGPDTQYI. DNA of the CDR3: TGCAGTGCTAGGGGTGGACTAGCGGGCCCAGATACGCAGTATATT.

Ten or more counts support this clonotype. The CDR3: CASSFENSPLHF. As DNA, the CDR3 is TGCGCCAGCAGCTTTGAGAATTCACCCCTCCACTTT. This chain joins TRBV5-1 and TRBJ1-6; D not certain. This CDR3 is 12 amino acids long. Germline V gene data show CDR1 as SGHRS and CDR2 as YFSETQ. V was trimmed by 2 bases and J by 7 bases, leaving 4 bases between them.